Below, 27 T cell receptor beta chains from the same sample are listed, as sequenced in a study of regulatory T cells in long-lasting Graves disease. According to the study, TCR beta libraries were built with iRepertoire HTBI primers and CDR3-region Arm-PCR. TCRdb analysed the multiplex PCR reads with MiXCR anew, one entry per CDR3 protein. This table holds around 500,000 distinct CDR3 sequences, around 12% found once. Documented time point: newly diagnosed GD, antithyroid drugs for less than 3 months. Following extraction of RNA from PBMCs, that RNA was used to make the TCR library. These data were likewise used in another study, on T cells in Graves' hyperthyroidism and ophthalmopathy.

The sample consisted of peripheral blood mononuclear cells (PBMCs), taken at new diagnosis, from a patient treated with antithyroid drugs. These receptors were obtained from a woman in her twenties or thirties with Graves disease.

This clonotype showed up many times. The chain is built from TRBV6-1 and TRBJ2-7, with D perhaps TRBD1 or TRBD2 (5 bases each). The CDR3 is 14 residues long. Trimming took 1 base from V and 7 from J, leaving 14 bases between them. CDR1 and CDR2 (germline): MNHNS, SASEGT. CDR3 loop: CASSEGGPGLEQYF. CDR3 bases: TGTGCCAGCAGTGAAGGGGGACCGGGGTTGGAGCAGTACTTC.

This clonotype was seen repeatedly, ten times or more. This chain connects TRBV19 to TRBJ1-2; D possibly corresponds to TRBD1 (6 bases). The CDR3 consists of 11 residues. Germline V gene lookup returns CDR1 LNHDA and CDR2 SQIVND (reference sequence). CDR3 sequence (DNA): TGTCGAGGGGGGCACCTCTATGGCTACACCTTC. Translation gives CRGGHLYGYTF.

The sample holds many counts of this clonotype. V gene TRBV15 combines with J gene TRBJ1-4; D is unresolved. V dropped 0 bases and J dropped 12 bases, with 11 bases sitting between them. Germline V gene data show CDR1 as LNHNV and CDR2 as YYDKDF (reference sequence). The CDR3 has 13 residues. CDR3 amino acids: CATSRDSVGELFF. CDR3 bases: TGTGCCACCAGCAGAGATTCGGTTGGAGAACTGTTTTTT. Together with reference TRBV15 and TRBJ1-4, the CDR3 gives the full variable domain: DAMVIQNPRYQVTQFGKPVTLSCSQTLNHNVMYWYQQKSSQAPKLLFHYYDKDFNNEADTPDNFQSRRPNTSFCFLDIRSPGLGDTAMYLCATSRDSVGELFFGSGTQLSVL.

This clonotype has a count of ten or more. This rearrangement joins TRBV28 to TRBJ1-1, with unresolved D. This CDR3 has 16 amino acids. Germline V gene sequence: CDR1 MDHEN, CDR2 SYDVKM. The V gene lost 3 bases and the J gene lost 0 bases, with 14 bases spanning the gap. CDR3: CASSFLSWTVNTEAFF. CDR3 nucleotides: TGTGCCAGCAGTTTCCTTTCCTGGACGGTGAACACTGAAGCTTTCTTT. Full variable domain (rest looked up from reference TRBV28 and TRBJ1-1): DVKVTQSSRYLVKRTGEKVFLECVQDMDHENMFWYRQDPGLGLRLIYFSYDVKMKEKGDIPEGYSVSREKKERFSLILESASTNQTSMYLCASSFLSWTVNTEAFFGQGTRLTVV.

This clonotype turned up a few times. The rearrangement joins TRBV20-1 to TRBJ1-1; D may be TRBD1 (5 bases). CDR1 and CDR2 (germline): DFQATT, SNEGSKA (reference sequence). The length of the CDR3 is 17 residues. Trimming left V 1 base short and J 5 bases short, with 23 bases between. The CDR3 nucleotides are TGCAGTGCTAGAGTCCTACGGGACGGTCTTGAACAGACTGAAGCTTTCTTT. Translation: CSARVLRDGLEQTEAFF.

This clonotype appeared many times. The V call is TRBV3-1, the J call TRBJ2-7; D unclear. The germline gives CDR1 LGHDT, CDR2 YNNKEL (reference sequence). V was clipped by 1 base and J by 6 bases, with 7 bases between them. The CDR3 runs 12 residues. The CDR3 spells CASSQVPGEQYF. The CDR3 region has the DNA TGTGCCAGCAGCCAAGTACCAGGCGAGCAGTACTTC.

This clonotype was detected many times. In nucleotides, the CDR3 is TGTGCCAGCAGTTCCCGCAGGGCCTACGAGCAGTACTTC. It codes for CASSSRRAYEQYF. The chain links TRBV28 to TRBJ2-7; tentative D call: TRBD1 (5 bases). Germline V CDR1 and CDR2: MDHEN, SYDVKM. The CDR3 has 13 residues. The ends were cut back, 4 bases at V and 2 bases at J, with 9 bases in the middle.

The rearrangement uses TRBV2 and TRBJ1-4; D is possibly TRBD1 (6 bases). Trimming shortened V by 7 bases and J by 4 bases, and 19 bases separated the two germline ends. The length of the CDR3 is 16 residues. The germline gives CDR1 SNHLY, CDR2 FYNNEI. CDR3 in amino acids: CASNSRNRELNEKLFF. The CDR3 bases are TGTGCCAGCAATAGCAGAAACAGGGAACTTAATGAAAAACTGTTTTTT.

Many counts were recorded for this clonotype. The chain carries TRBV11-3 and TRBJ1-1; D not resolved. Germline V CDR1 and CDR2: SGHNT, YENEEA. V was clipped by 2 bases and J by 1 base, with 5 bases between them. The CDR3 contains 13 residues. The CDR3 reads CASSLFWNTEAFF. The DNA for the CDR3 is TGTGCCAGCAGCTTATTCTGGAACACTGAAGCTTTCTTT.

The table lists this clonotype with a count of one. V gene TRBV6-1 combines with J gene TRBJ2-1; 11 positions match TRBD2. Per germline, CDR1 MNHNS and CDR2 SASEGT. The trim removed 6 bases at V and 5 bases at J, leaving 18 bases unmatched. The CDR3 loop spans 19 amino acids. The CDR3 is CASSDFFLAGGVIHNEQFF. In DNA, the CDR3 is TGTGCCAGCAGCGATTTTTTTCTAGCGGGAGGAGTTATCCACAATGAGCAGTTCTTC.

This clonotype appeared many times. V is TRBV7-2 and J is TRBJ1-5, with D uncertain. The germline V gene has CDR1 SGHTA and CDR2 FQGNSA. Trimming pared 2 bases from V and 5 bases from J, leaving 19 bases between. The length of the CDR3 is 17 residues. CDR3 sequence (DNA): TGTGCCAGCAGCTTAACCTTCGCCGGGAGCGTATATCAGCCCCAGCATTTT. Amino acids: CASSLTFAGSVYQPQHF.

As concerns this clonotype: A much larger clone differs from this one at a single base, so this may be a read error. The rearrangement links TRBV15 to TRBJ2-5; 7 nucleotides line up with TRBD2. The germline CDR1 and CDR2 sequences are LNHNV and YYDKDF (reference sequence). This CDR3 contains 12 residues. CDR3 in amino acids: CVTSGIQETQYF. The CDR3 coding sequence is TGTGTCACCAGCGGGATACAAGAGACCCAGTACTTC.

This clonotype was detected many times. The J gene is TRBJ1-1, the V gene TRBV2; D is uncertain. In germline, CDR1 is SNHLY, CDR2 FYNNEI. The V and J ends lost 8 bases and 0 bases respectively, with 13 bases between them. CDR3 length: 14 residues. The CDR3: CASRYVGMNTEAFF. CDR3 DNA: TGTGCCAGCCGATACGTCGGGATGAACACTGAAGCTTTCTTT.

This clonotype appeared many times. The chain joins TRBV5-1 to TRBJ2-5; 8 nucleotides line up with TRBD1. Germline loops: CDR1 SGHRS, CDR2 YFSETQ. The ends lost 0 bases at V and 4 bases at J; junction bases unmatched: 11. This CDR3 has 17 residues. The CDR3 is CASSLDGSQGAGETQYF. The CDR3, as DNA: TGCGCCAGCAGCTTGGACGGTTCCCAGGGGGCGGGAGAGACCCAGTACTTC.

The J gene is TRBJ2-3, the V gene TRBV2; D ambiguous. CDR3 size: 10 residues. Looked up from germline, CDR1 is SNHLY and CDR2 is FYNNEI. V was pared by 5 bases and J by 6 bases, with 3 bases between. CDR3 loop: CASSRDTQYF. CDR3 nucleotide sequence: TGTGCCAGCAGTAGGGATACGCAGTATTTT.

This clonotype was counted many times. The chain employs TRBV10-2 and TRBJ1-6; TRBD1 is a possible D gene (5 bases). CDR3 length equals 20 residues. Germline CDR1 and CDR2: WSHSY and SAAADI. Trimming took 0 bases from V and 3 from J, leaving 21 bases between them. The CDR3 loop reads CASSESINSIGENYNSPLHF. The CDR3 nucleotides are TGCGCCAGCAGTGAGTCGATAAATAGTATAGGGGAGAACTATAATTCACCCCTCCACTTT.

The chain couples TRBV20-1 to TRBJ1-1; D is possibly TRBD1 (5 bases). Trimming left V 3 bases short and J 11 bases short, with 16 bases between. Germline V gene sequence: CDR1 DFQATT, CDR2 SNEGSKA (reference sequence). CDR3 size: 12 residues. CDR3 in amino acids: CSASSRAAAAFF. The CDR3 DNA sequence: TGCAGTGCTAGTAGCAGGGCGGCGGCGGCTTTCTTT.

Regarding this clonotype: This likely reflects a read error, since a far larger clone is one base away. The genes are TRBV28 and TRBJ2-7; D is perhaps TRBD1 (6 bases). V dropped 5 bases and J dropped 7 bases, with 15 bases sitting between them. This CDR3 comprises 13 residues. The V gene's germline CDR1 is MDHEN and CDR2 SYDVKM. DNA of the CDR3: TGTGCCAGCAGTACAGGGAGCTGGGGTGAGCAGTACTTC. Its protein is CASSTGSWGEQYF.

This clonotype occurred many times. The chain employs TRBV6-2 or TRBV6-3 and TRBJ2-3; 10 nucleotides agree with TRBD2. The germline gives CDR1 MNHEY, CDR2 SVGEGT. With V trimmed by 4 bases and J by 4 bases, 8 bases remained unmatched. The CDR3 consists of 16 residues. CDR3 sequence reads: CASSSLAGRAADTQYF. The CDR3, as DNA: TGTGCCAGCAGTTCACTAGCGGGACGGGCAGCAGATACGCAGTATTTT.

This clonotype showed up many times. This chain uses TRBV7-6 with TRBJ1-1; possibly TRBD1 for D (6 bases). Germline V gene data show CDR1 as SGHVS and CDR2 as FNYEAQ. Trimming left V 1 base short and J 6 bases short, with 15 bases between. This CDR3 is built from 15 residues. DNA for the CDR3: TGTGCCAGCAGCTTAGAACCCCGGGGGGCCGCTGAAGCTTTCTTT. Its translation is CASSLEPRGAAEAFF.

This clonotype was seen at least ten times. This chain links TRBV24-1 with TRBJ2-7; D is ambiguous. This CDR3 region has 15 residues. V lost 2 bases and J 1 base, leaving 11 bases between the germline ends. Germline lookup yields CDR1 KGHDR and CDR2 SFDVKD. CDR3 coding DNA: TGTGCCACCAGTGATTCGAACCCTGGGTCCTACGAGCAGTACTTC. It translates to CATSDSNPGSYEQYF.

This clonotype was picked up a small number of times. V gene TRBV30 combines with J gene TRBJ1-3; no clear D gene. Germline loops: CDR1 GTSNPN, CDR2 SVGIG (reference sequence). V was trimmed by 0 bases and J by 4 bases, leaving 13 bases between them. The CDR3 is made up of 15 amino acids. The CDR3: CAWSVKKFIGNTIYF. CDR3 sequence (DNA): TGTGCCTGGAGTGTCAAGAAGTTTATCGGAAACACCATATATTTT.

This clonotype was detected a few times. Without the conserved terminal phenylalanine or tryptophan, this CDR3 likely stems from a read error. The chain employs TRBV6-1 and TRBJ2-5; 10 bases match TRBD1. CDR1 MNHNS and CDR2 SASEGT come from the germline V gene. J was trimmed by 1 base and V by 7 bases; bases with no gene match: 24. This CDR3 has 21 amino acids. CDR3 nucleotide sequence: TGTGCCAGCAACGTCCCGGGACAGGGGCGGGAGTGGCGGGAGGCCCAAGAGACCCAGTACCTC. Encoded protein: CASNVPGQGREWREAQETQYL.

This sequence joins TRBV27 and TRBJ2-1, with 10 nucleotides matching TRBD1. Germline CDR1 is MNHEY and CDR2 is SMNVEV (reference sequence). The length of the CDR3 is 15 residues. V lost 8 bases, J lost 10 bases, and 14 bases stayed unmatched. CDR3: CASFPQDRGLEEQFF. The CDR3 nucleotides are TGTGCCAGCTTCCCCCAGGACAGGGGGTTAGAGGAGCAGTTCTTC.

The CDR3 region is CSATDGSGANVLTF. The CDR3, as DNA: TGCAGTGCTACGGACGGCTCTGGGGCCAACGTCCTGACTTTC. The gene calls are TRBV20-1 and TRBJ2-6; D gene ambiguous. CDR1 is DFQATT and CDR2 is SNEGSKA in the germline V gene (reference sequence). The CDR3 length is 14 residues. The V gene lost 4 bases and the J gene lost 0 bases, with 7 bases spanning the gap.

This clonotype was seen many times. This chain connects TRBV19 to TRBJ1-1; TRBD1 matches 11 bases. V was clipped by 5 bases and J by 0 bases; unmatched bases: 5. CDR3 length: 16 residues. Germline values: CDR1 LNHDA, CDR2 SQIVND (reference sequence). This chain's CDR3 is CASSLDRGRMNTEAFF. DNA of the CDR3: TGTGCCAGTAGTCTGGACAGGGGGCGAATGAACACTGAAGCTTTCTTT.

This clonotype was seen repeatedly, ten times or more. The V gene is TRBV18, the J gene TRBJ2-7, with D uncertain. CDR1 is KGHSH, CDR2 LQKENI, per germline. Trimming cost V 6 bases and J 0 bases, with 27 bases left between them. The CDR3 sequence is 19 residues long. CDR3 protein: CASSQKGSAHSHVSYEQYF. As DNA, the CDR3 is TGTGCCAGCTCGCAAAAGGGCTCAGCCCACAGCCATGTCTCCTACGAGCAGTACTTC.